This T cell receptor (beta chain) was identified during a study of cytomegalovirus exposure and HLA in healthy donors. Broader study findings: The majority of TCR sequences were rare, yet some public TCRs appeared in many donors.

The PCR made use of 60 Vbeta and 13 Jbeta primers. Sequencing was performed with immunoSEQ multiplex PCR; in TCRdb, only in-frame clones are kept and a portion is missing. This table lists about 140,000 clones. CDR1 and CDR2 (germline): SQVTM, ANQGSEA. V lost 4 bases to trimming and J lost 3 bases; unmatched junction nucleotides: 3. CDR3 length equals 13 residues. Concerning this clone itself: Its antigen remains unknown.

The clonotype originates from a woman between 18 and 29 years old in good health and CMV-seronegative. This chain connects TRBV29-1 to TRBJ1-5, with 7 bases matching TRBD1. The sequencing sample was made of PBMCs. The CDR3 nucleotides are TGCAGCGTTGGACAGGGACCCAATCAGCCCCAGCATTTT. Translated: CSVGQGPNQPQHF.